These 27 T cell receptor beta chains were all obtained from the same sample, sequenced in a study of T cell clones after liver transplantation. Assay used: immunoSEQ multiplex PCR; TCRdb lists only in-frame clones, some missing. The sample yields roughly 100,000 clones, approximately 79% seen once. This material consisted of CD4+ T cells from blood, taken around 48 months after liver transplant. The receptors were gathered from a human patient who received a liver transplant. Some T cells may possibly be graft donor cells.

The rearrangement links TRBV7-2 to TRBJ2-7, with 9 bases that match TRBD2. The germline V gene has CDR1 SGHTA and CDR2 FQGNSA. The CDR3 loop spans 14 amino acids. V lost 6 bases and J lost 4; bases outside the gene matches: 7. CDR3 protein: CASRVAGVSYEQYF. Here the CDR3 DNA reads TGTGCCAGCAGGGTAGCGGGAGTATCTTACGAGCAGTACTTC.

The V call is TRBV2, the J call TRBJ2-7, with D possibly TRBD2 on 6 matching bases. The germline gives CDR1 SNHLY, CDR2 FYNNEI. V was trimmed by 8 bases and J by 5 bases, leaving 16 bases between them. There are 13 residues in the CDR3. In DNA form, the CDR3 reads TGTGCCAGCGGGGGGAGCCTGGGTCACGAGCAGTACTTC. The encoded protein is CASGGSLGHEQYF.

The CDR3 DNA sequence: TGTGCCAGCAGTTCCCCTAAGACGGCCACCTACGAGCAGTACTTC. Translated: CASSSPKTATYEQYF. This rearrangement joins TRBV6-5 to TRBJ2-7; D gene unclear. V lost 4 bases and J lost 2, with 15 bases in between. Germline-derived CDR1 and CDR2 are MNHEY and SVGAGI. The CDR3 length is 15 residues.

This clone was observed once. The gene calls are TRBV5-1 and TRBJ2-7; D gene uncertain. With 0 bases removed from V and 8 bases from J, the gap between germline ends came to 15 bases. Germline V gene sequence: CDR1 SGHRS, CDR2 YFSETQ. This CDR3 comprises 14 residues. Written as DNA, the CDR3 is TGCGCCAGCAGCTTGGGAGACTCAATTACGCAGCAGTACTTC. The encoded protein is CASSLGDSITQQYF.

V gene TRBV5-6 combines with J gene TRBJ2-5; the D gene is possibly TRBD2 (5 bases). The CDR3 length is 14 residues. Germline CDR1 reads SGHDT; CDR2 reads YYEEEE. The V and J ends lost 1 base and 5 bases respectively, with 12 bases between them. The CDR3 nucleotides read TGTGCCAGCAGCTTGTGGGTCCAGCGGGAGACCCAGTACTTC. Translation: CASSLWVQRETQYF.

This clone appeared a few times. The genes are TRBV5-6 and TRBJ1-5; D may be TRBD1 (6 bases). Per germline, CDR1 SGHDT and CDR2 YYEEEE. Trimming took off 0 bases at V and 3 bases at J, with 13 bases between the two ends. The CDR3 has 16 amino acids. CDR3 sequence reads: CASSLERGNNNQPQHF. The CDR3 DNA is TGTGCCAGCAGCTTGGAAAGGGGGAATAACAATCAGCCCCAGCATTTT. Together with reference TRBV5-6 and TRBJ1-5, the CDR3 gives the full variable domain: DAGVTQSPTHLIKTRGQQVTLRCSPKSGHDTVSWYQQALGQGPQFIFQYYEEEERQRGNFPDRFSGHQFPNYSSELNVNALLLGDSALYLCASSLERGNNNQPQHFGDGTRLSIL.

The chain joins TRBV5-1 to TRBJ1-2, with 9 bases fitting TRBD1. Germline assignment: CDR1 SGHRS and CDR2 YFSETQ. The CDR3 has 14 amino acids. V shed 4 bases and J 7 bases; nucleotides not matched to a gene: 8. CDR3 in amino acids: CASSPKQGAGGYTF. For the CDR3, the DNA is TGCGCCAGCAGCCCTAAACAGGGGGCGGGTGGCTACACCTTC.

This clone showed up just a few times. The chain has TRBV5-1 and TRBJ2-7; D may be TRBD2 (6 bases). The CDR3 runs 13 residues. Germline CDR1 reads SGHRS; CDR2 reads YFSETQ. V lost 4 bases to trimming and J lost 2 bases, with 10 bases between them. The CDR3 is CASSAGTTYEQYF. CDR3 in DNA: TGCGCCAGCAGCGCGGGGACCACCTACGAGCAGTACTTC.

The chain carries TRBV5-8 and TRBJ2-3, with a tentative D call TRBD2 (7 bases). The CDR3 sequence is 14 residues long. Germline values: CDR1 SGHTS, CDR2 YDEGEE. Trimming removed 3 bases from V and 7 bases from J, with 15 bases in between. In DNA, the CDR3 is TGTGCCAGCAGCTCCTTGGGGGGGGCGAATACGCAGTATTTT. It specifies CASSSLGGANTQYF.

This sequence joins TRBV7-7 and TRBJ2-3; 8 nucleotides line up with TRBD1. The CDR3 loop spans 14 amino acids. Germline V gives CDR1 SSHAT, CDR2 FNYEAQ (reference sequence). Losses at the gene ends were 3 bases for V and 1 base for J; bases not matched to a gene: 0. CDR3: CASSLTGGTDTQYF. The DNA of the CDR3 is TGTGCCAGCAGCTTGACAGGGGGCACAGATACGCAGTATTTT.

This chain connects TRBV4-3 to TRBJ1-3; 7 nucleotides line up with TRBD1. The ends lost 0 bases at V and 6 bases at J; junction bases unmatched: 8. Per germline, CDR1 LGHNA and CDR2 YSLEER. CDR3 length: 16 amino acids. The CDR3 region is CASSQDPPGGKNTIYF. The CDR3 bases are TGCGCCAGCAGCCAAGATCCTCCAGGGGGAAAAAACACCATATATTTT.

The chain carries TRBV6-5 and TRBJ2-3; 7 bases are a match to TRBD2. Germline CDR1 reads MNHEY; CDR2 reads SVGAGI. The CDR3 loop spans 14 amino acids. The trim removed 3 bases at V and 6 bases at J, leaving 6 bases unmatched. The CDR3 DNA reads TGTGCCAGCAGTTATCAGGGAGGGACGGATACGCAGTATTTT. This translates into CASSYQGGTDTQYF.

The chain uses TRBV11-2 and TRBJ1-5; D gene ambiguous. This CDR3 has 16 residues. Trimming took 3 bases from V and 4 from J, leaving 16 bases between them. Germline loops: CDR1 SGHAT, CDR2 FQNNGV. Here the CDR3 reads CASSFFSGEGNQPQHF. CDR3 in DNA: TGTGCCAGCAGCTTTTTCTCTGGGGAGGGAAATCAGCCCCAGCATTTT.

The V and J genes are TRBV12-5 and TRBJ1-6; D not certain. The germline gives CDR1 LGHNT, CDR2 FRNRAP. V was shortened by 1 base and J by 9 bases, with 10 bases between the two germline ends. The CDR3 has 14 residues. The CDR3 reads CASGLGALRSPLHF. CDR3 nucleotides: TGTGCTAGTGGTTTGGGTGCCCTACGTTCACCCCTCCACTTT.

The chain is built from TRBV5-8 and TRBJ1-1; 9 bases line up with TRBD1. From germline, CDR1 is SGHTS and CDR2 YDEGEE. The CDR3 spans 16 residues. Trimming at V came to 7 bases and at J to 1 base, leaving 11 bases not matched to a gene. The CDR3 sequence is CASLGQGIGSNTEAFF. DNA for the CDR3: TGTGCCAGCTTAGGACAGGGGATAGGCTCGAACACTGAAGCTTTCTTT. Full variable domain (remainder filled in from reference TRBV5-8 and TRBJ1-1): EAGVTQSPTHLIKTRGQQATLRCSPISGHTSVYWYQQALGLGLQFLLWYDEGEERNRGNFPPRFSGRQFPNYSSELNVNALELEDSALYLCASLGQGIGSNTEAFFGQGTRLTVV.

This sequence joins TRBV19 and TRBJ1-3; D not certain. Germline V CDR1 and CDR2: LNHDA, SQIVND (reference sequence). The CDR3 is 12 residues long. V was clipped by 5 bases and J by 6 bases, with 8 bases between them. CDR3: CASSHQENTIYF. The CDR3 nucleotides read TGTGCCAGTAGTCACCAGGAAAACACCATATATTTT.

DNA for the CDR3: TGCGCCAGCAGCTTGGGAGGGGGGAGGAATGAAAAACTGTTTTTT. Translation: CASSLGGGRNEKLFF. This sequence joins TRBV5-1 and TRBJ1-4; a weak D match, TRBD1 (6 bases). The CDR3 has 15 residues. The V and J ends lost 0 bases and 5 bases respectively, with 11 bases between them. Per germline, CDR1 SGHRS and CDR2 YFSETQ.

The V call is TRBV4-2, the J call TRBJ2-1; 9 bases fit TRBD2. The CDR3 sequence is 16 residues long. V was pared by 0 bases and J by 7 bases, with 7 bases of the junction left unmatched. In germline, CDR1 is LGHNA, CDR2 YNFKEQ. CDR3 coding DNA: TGTGCCAGCAGCCAAGATCGCAGCGGGGGGTTGAATGAGCAGTTCTTC. This gives the protein CASSQDRSGGLNEQFF.

V is TRBV19 and J is TRBJ2-3, with 11 bases aligning to TRBD2. V lost 5 bases, J lost 6 bases, and 10 bases stayed unmatched. Germline V lookup: CDR1 LNHDA, CDR2 SQIVND (reference sequence). The CDR3 runs 16 residues. CDR3 loop: CASSSPTSGARDTQYF. The CDR3 bases are TGTGCCAGTAGTTCACCGACTAGCGGGGCCAGGGATACGCAGTATTTT.

The chain uses TRBV7-9 and TRBJ1-2; weak D call: TRBD1 (6 bases). The V end lost 6 bases, the J end lost 4 bases, and 12 bases lay between the germline ends. Germline CDR1 and CDR2: SEHNR and FQNEAQ (reference sequence). The CDR3 extends over 13 amino acids. Here the CDR3 reads CASSLDSVYGYTF. In nucleotides, the CDR3 is TGTGCCAGCAGTTTGGACAGTGTCTATGGCTACACCTTC. Complete variable domain (other parts from reference TRBV7-9 and TRBJ1-2): DTGVSQNPRHKITKRGQNVTFRCDPISEHNRLYWYRQTLGQGPEFLTYFQNEAQLEKSRLLSDRFSAERPKGSFSTLEIQRTEQGDSAMYLCASSLDSVYGYTFGSGTRLTVV.

In the case of this clone: In the same sample, other DNA sequences code for this CDR3. The rearrangement uses TRBV5-1 and TRBJ2-7; no clear D gene. CDR1 and CDR2 from the germline V gene are SGHRS and YFSETQ. Trimming pared 0 bases from V and 2 bases from J, leaving 9 bases between. This CDR3 is built from 14 residues. CDR3 sequence: CASSLVVSPYEQYF. The CDR3 DNA reads as TGCGCCAGCAGCTTGGTCGTAAGCCCCTACGAGCAGTACTTC. The full variable domain, with the rest looked up from reference TRBV5-1 and TRBJ2-7, is KAGVTQTPRYLIKTRGQQVTLSCSPISGHRSVSWYQQTPGQGLQFLFEYFSETQRNKGNFPGRFSGRQFSNSRSEMNVSTLELGDSALYLCASSLVVSPYEQYFGPGTRLTVT.

This clone has just a few counts. The chain is built from TRBV7-8 and TRBJ1-2, with D tentatively TRBD1 (5 bases). Germline assignment: CDR1 SGHVS and CDR2 FQNEAQ. The CDR3 sequence is 14 residues long. V lost 1 base and J lost 4, with 10 bases in between. The CDR3 here is CASSLEGSIYGYTF. The DNA for the CDR3 is TGTGCCAGCAGCTTAGAGGGGTCCATCTATGGCTACACCTTC.

This chain uses TRBV14 with TRBJ2-7; D ambiguous. The CDR3 has 14 amino acids. V was trimmed by 0 bases and J by 5 bases, leaving 11 bases between them. The germline CDR1 and CDR2 sequences are SGHDN and FVKESK. The CDR3 loop is CASSQDSPLNEQYF. The CDR3, as DNA: TGTGCCAGCAGCCAAGATTCTCCACTGAACGAGCAGTACTTC.

This clone is a singleton in its sample. J is TRBJ1-6 and V is TRBV27; D unclear. Trimming removed 3 bases at V and 6 bases at J, with 18 bases between. CDR3 length equals 17 residues. CDR1 is MNHEY, CDR2 SMNVEV, per germline (reference sequence). The DNA of the CDR3 is TGTGCCAGCAGTTTTGGTCTCCCTGGGAGCAGTAATTCACCCCTCCACTTT. Its protein is CASSFGLPGSSNSPLHF.

The chain joins TRBV20-1 to TRBJ2-3; D ambiguous. This CDR3 has 11 amino acids. Per germline, CDR1 DFQATT and CDR2 SNEGSKA (reference sequence). V lost 6 bases and J lost 6, with 10 bases in between. The CDR3 sequence: CSAKLGDTQYF. The CDR3 nucleotides read TGCAGTGCAAAACTCGGGGATACGCAGTATTTT.

This clone was seen a few times. The rearrangement joins TRBV7-2 to TRBJ2-5; TRBD1 might be the D (6 bases). The CDR3 length is 15 residues. V shed 5 bases and J shed 3 bases, with 16 bases lying between them. Germline V lookup: CDR1 SGHTA, CDR2 FQGNSA. CDR3 nucleotide sequence: TGTGCCAGCAGCCCCCGGCCAGGGGTGGAAGAGACCCAGTACTTC. Encoded protein: CASSPRPGVEETQYF.

J is TRBJ2-3 and V is TRBV7-8; 12 positions agree with TRBD2. CDR1 and CDR2 (germline): SGHVS, FQNEAQ. Germline trimming cut 4 bases from V and 0 bases from J; bases unmatched to any gene: 5. The CDR3 totals 17 residues. The CDR3: CASSSTSGGFSTDTQYF. CDR3 nucleotides: TGTGCCAGCAGCTCGACTAGCGGGGGTTTTAGCACAGATACGCAGTATTTT.